One sample yielded the 10 T cell receptor beta chains listed below, sequenced in a study of blood T cell repertoires in COVID-19. Clones were read by immunoSEQ multiplex PCR, and TCRdb kept only the in-frame ones, dropping some. This table holds over 150,000 clones, approximately 82% found once. The sequencing sample was made of peripheral blood. Receptors were obtained from a human donor in a cohort sampled during active COVID-19.

The table lists this clone with a few counts. CDR3 nucleotides: TGTGCCAGCAGCATACAGGGTCAGGGTAATTCACCCCTCCACTTT. Translated: CASSIQGQGNSPLHF. V and J are TRBV28 and TRBJ1-6, with D possibly matching TRBD1 (6 bases). The V gene's germline CDR1 is MDHEN and CDR2 SYDVKM. The CDR3 extends over 15 amino acids. The V and J ends lost 6 bases and 6 bases respectively, with 15 bases between them.

Points on this clone: Other DNA sequences in the sample encode the same CDR3. This rearrangement joins TRBV5-1 to TRBJ1-1; TRBD1 aligns across 8 bases. The V and J ends lost 2 bases and 5 bases, in that order; junction bases with no gene match: 5. CDR1 and CDR2 from the germline V gene are SGHRS and YFSETQ. The CDR3 is 14 residues long. The CDR3 protein is CASSFRQGRTEAFF. CDR3 bases: TGCGCCAGCAGCTTCCGACAGGGGCGAACTGAAGCTTTCTTT.

The chain couples TRBV7-9 to TRBJ2-7, with 9 bases aligning to TRBD1. Per germline, CDR1 SEHNR and CDR2 FQNEAQ (reference sequence). Trimming removed 5 bases from V and 9 bases from J; junction bases left unmatched: 11. CDR3 length equals 14 residues. The CDR3 spells CASSPGTGSLRQYF. CDR3 DNA sequence: TGTGCCAGCAGCCCCGGGACAGGGTCTCTTCGGCAGTACTTC.

V usage is TRBV5-1 and J usage is TRBJ1-2, with D tentatively TRBD1 (5 bases). This CDR3 is built from 14 residues. Germline V gives CDR1 SGHRS, CDR2 YFSETQ. V lost 0 bases, J lost 4 bases, and 10 bases lay in between. CDR3: CASSLVGGSYGYTF. CDR3 DNA sequence: TGCGCCAGCAGCTTGGTCGGGGGGTCCTATGGCTACACCTTC.

This clone was recorded once. The rearrangement links TRBV5-5 to TRBJ2-7; 11 nucleotides line up with TRBD2. Germline-derived CDR1 and CDR2 are SGHKS and YYEKEE (reference sequence). The CDR3 consists of 15 residues. The ends lost 4 bases at V and 3 bases at J; junction bases unmatched: 6. CDR3 in amino acids: CASSPGTSGLYEQYF. Written as DNA, the CDR3 is TGTGCCAGCAGCCCCGGGACTAGCGGACTCTACGAGCAGTACTTC.

The chain combines TRBV18 with TRBJ1-2; D is perhaps TRBD1 (5 bases). Trimming shortened V by 3 bases and J by 6 bases, and 8 bases separated the two germline ends. There are 12 residues in the CDR3. Germline V gene data show CDR1 as KGHSH and CDR2 as LQKENI. CDR3 sequence reads: CASSPRTNGYTF. The CDR3 coding sequence is TGTGCCAGCTCACCTAGGACAAATGGCTACACCTTC.

The chain joins TRBV29-1 to TRBJ1-3; D unresolved. Trimming removed 8 bases from V and 7 bases from J, with 12 bases in between. CDR1 is SQVTM and CDR2 is ANQGSEA in the germline V gene. The CDR3 sequence is 11 residues long. The DNA of the CDR3 is TGCAGCTCCGGGTCCGGGAACACCATATATTTT. Translating it yields CSSGSGNTIYF. Drawing the rest from reference TRBV29-1 and TRBJ1-3, the complete variable domain is SAVISQKPSRDICQRGTSLTIQCQVDSQVTMMFWYRQQPGQSLTLIATANQGSEATYESGFVIDKFPISRPNLTFSTLTVSNMSPEDSSIYLCSSGSGNTIYFGEGSWLTVV.

This clone was counted a few times. The chain carries TRBV6-5 and TRBJ1-6; perhaps TRBD1 as D (5 bases). This CDR3 is built from 15 residues. V shed 7 bases and J shed 7 bases, with 17 bases lying between them. In germline, CDR1 is MNHEY, CDR2 SVGAGI. The CDR3 nucleotides are TGTGCCAGCACTCAGGCCGGGGGAGGGAATTCACCCCTCCACTTT. Translated: CASTQAGGGNSPLHF.

The chain recombines TRBV9 with TRBJ2-7, with D tentatively TRBD1 (5 bases). The CDR3 extends over 15 amino acids. The germline V and J ends were trimmed by 1 base and 0 bases, with 11 bases remaining between them. Germline assignment: CDR1 SGDLS and CDR2 YYNGEE. The CDR3 DNA reads as TGTGCCAGCAGCGTATCGGCAGGGAACTCCTACGAGCAGTACTTC. Its protein product is CASSVSAGNSYEQYF.

This chain links TRBV19 with TRBJ2-7, with a tentative D call TRBD2 (5 bases). The CDR3 length is 15 residues. Per germline, CDR1 LNHDA and CDR2 SQIVND (reference sequence). The germline V and J ends were trimmed by 3 bases and 2 bases, with 14 bases remaining between them. The CDR3 sequence: CASSILAGSTYEQYF. CDR3 in DNA: TGTGCCAGTAGTATCCTCGCGGGCTCCACCTACGAGCAGTACTTC. Variable domain in full (rest from reference TRBV19 and TRBJ2-7): DGGITQSPKYLFRKEGQNVTLSCEQNLNHDAMYWYRQDPGQGLRLIYYSQIVNDFQKGDIAEGYSVSREKKESFPLTVTSAQKNPTAFYLCASSILAGSTYEQYFGPGTRLTVT.